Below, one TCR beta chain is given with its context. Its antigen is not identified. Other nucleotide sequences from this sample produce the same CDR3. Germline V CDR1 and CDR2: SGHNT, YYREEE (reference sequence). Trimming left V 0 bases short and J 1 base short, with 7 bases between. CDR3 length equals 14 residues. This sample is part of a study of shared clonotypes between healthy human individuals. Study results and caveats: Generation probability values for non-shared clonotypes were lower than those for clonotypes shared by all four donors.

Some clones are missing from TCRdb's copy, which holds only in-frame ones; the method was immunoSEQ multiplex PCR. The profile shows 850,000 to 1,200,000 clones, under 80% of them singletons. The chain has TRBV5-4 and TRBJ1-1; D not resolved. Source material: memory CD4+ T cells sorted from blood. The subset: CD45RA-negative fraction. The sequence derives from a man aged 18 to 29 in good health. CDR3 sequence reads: CASSLGVGNTEAFF. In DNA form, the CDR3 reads TGTGCCAGCAGCTTGGGGGTGGGGAACACTGAAGCTTTCTTT.